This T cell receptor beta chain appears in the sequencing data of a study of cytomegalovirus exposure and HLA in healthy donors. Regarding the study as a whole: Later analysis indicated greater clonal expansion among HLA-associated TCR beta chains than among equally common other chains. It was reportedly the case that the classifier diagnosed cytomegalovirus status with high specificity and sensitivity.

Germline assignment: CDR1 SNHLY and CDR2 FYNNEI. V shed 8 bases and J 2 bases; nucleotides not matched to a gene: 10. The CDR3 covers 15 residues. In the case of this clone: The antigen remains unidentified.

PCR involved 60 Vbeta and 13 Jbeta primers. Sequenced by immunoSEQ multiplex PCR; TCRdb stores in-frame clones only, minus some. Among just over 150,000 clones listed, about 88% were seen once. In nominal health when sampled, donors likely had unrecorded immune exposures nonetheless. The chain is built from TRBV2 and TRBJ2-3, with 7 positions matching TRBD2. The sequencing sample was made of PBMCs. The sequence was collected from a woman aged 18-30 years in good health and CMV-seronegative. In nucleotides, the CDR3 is TGTGCCAGCCCCCGGGGGGTGATTACCACAGATACGCAGTATTTT. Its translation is CASPRGVITTDTQYF.